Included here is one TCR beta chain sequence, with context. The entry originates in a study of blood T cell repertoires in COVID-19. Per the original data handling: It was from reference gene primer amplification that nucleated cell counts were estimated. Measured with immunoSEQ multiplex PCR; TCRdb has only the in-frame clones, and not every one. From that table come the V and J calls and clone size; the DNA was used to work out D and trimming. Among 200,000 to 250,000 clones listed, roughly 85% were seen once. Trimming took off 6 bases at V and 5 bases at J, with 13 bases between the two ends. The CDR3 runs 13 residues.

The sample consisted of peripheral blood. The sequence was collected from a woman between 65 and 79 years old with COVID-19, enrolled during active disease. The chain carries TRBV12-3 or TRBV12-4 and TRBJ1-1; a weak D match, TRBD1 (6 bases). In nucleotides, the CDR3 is TGTGCCAGCAGGCCCGACAGGCGGACTGAAGCTTTCTTT. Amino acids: CASRPDRRTEAFF.